These 27 T cell receptor beta chains were all obtained from the same sample, sequenced in a study of blood T cells in healthy people across ages. Primers used in a second PCR of about 6 to 12 cycles were a sample-barcoded 5' primer and a J-beta primer mix. MiXCR was run by TCRdb on the 5' RACE reads, yielding one entry per CDR3 protein. The data contain some 760,000 distinct CDR3 sequences, approximately 25% of them singletons. These data were also reused for a study on T cells of mothers and their children.

Sequenced: blood. The receptors stem from a boy between 5 and 17 years old in good health.

This clonotype has ten or more counts. The V and J genes are TRBV5-5 and TRBJ1-6; D is unclear. The CDR3 sequence is 12 residues long. V was pared by 0 bases and J by 7 bases, with 2 bases between. Looked up from germline, CDR1 is SGHKS and CDR2 is YYEKEE (reference sequence). DNA for the CDR3: TGTGCCAGCAGCTTGGTGAATTCACCCCTCCACTTT. It translates to CASSLVNSPLHF. Supplemented by reference TRBV5-5 and TRBJ1-6, the full variable domain reads DAGVTQSPTHLIKTRGQQVTLRCSPISGHKSVSWYQQVLGQGPQFIFQYYEKEERGRGNFPDRFSARQFPNYSSELNVNALLLGDSALYLCASSLVNSPLHFGNGTRLTVT.

This chain joins TRBV10-3 and TRBJ1-1; no definite D call. This CDR3 comprises 12 residues. V lost 6 bases and J 4 bases, leaving 9 bases between the germline ends. From germline, CDR1 is ENHRY and CDR2 SYGVKD. CDR3 in DNA: TGTGCCATCAGGCGGGGTGGCACTGAAGCTTTCTTT. Translating gives CAIRRGGTEAFF.

The chain recombines TRBV27 with TRBJ2-1; TRBD1 is a possible D gene (5 bases). CDR3 length: 15 amino acids. Trimming pared 6 bases from V and 0 bases from J, leaving 12 bases between. The germline gives CDR1 MNHEY, CDR2 SMNVEV (reference sequence). CDR3 in amino acids: CASRRDRGSYNEQFF. CDR3 nucleotides: TGTGCCAGCAGACGAGACAGAGGCTCCTACAATGAGCAGTTCTTC.

This clonotype has ten or more counts. This chain links TRBV18 with TRBJ2-1, with no clear D. The closer fit of TRBJ2-5 to the DNA end suggests the J call may be wrong. This CDR3 is 13 amino acids long. Per germline, CDR1 KGHSH and CDR2 LQKENI. DNA of the CDR3: TGTGCCAGCTCACCACCTCCCGGGGAGACCCAGTACTTC. Amino acid sequence: CASSPPPGETQYF.

This clonotype was observed a few times. A junction boundary mismatches the germline segment, possibly from a read error. The V gene is TRBV29-1, the J gene TRBJ2-7, with 11 nucleotides matching TRBD1. CDR1 is SQVTM, CDR2 ANQGSEA, per germline. This CDR3 is 13 amino acids long. This CDR3 is CSVVRTGGYGQYF. In nucleotides, the CDR3 is TGCAGCGTTGTGAGGACAGGGGGCTACGGGCAGTACTTC.

This clonotype was counted a few times. The chain joins TRBV19 to TRBJ1-5; D gene unclear. With 2 bases removed from V and 3 bases from J, the gap between germline ends came to 8 bases. The CDR3 sequence is 14 residues long. Germline-derived CDR1 and CDR2 are LNHDA and SQIVND (reference sequence). The DNA of the CDR3 is TGTGCCAGTAGTATAAGAGGTCCCAATCAGCCCCAGCATTTT. Translated: CASSIRGPNQPQHF.

This clonotype was seen only a few times. The chain combines TRBV20-1 with TRBJ2-1; possible D gene TRBD1, 6 bases. The germline V gene encodes CDR1 DFQATT and CDR2 SNEGSKA (reference sequence). The CDR3 totals 15 residues. Trimming shortened V by 5 bases and J by 7 bases, and 21 bases separated the two germline ends. CDR3 loop: CSAFRGPPQGNEQFF. The DNA for the CDR3 is TGCAGTGCTTTCCGCGGGCCCCCCCAGGGGAATGAGCAGTTCTTC.

The chain is built from TRBV18 and TRBJ1-4; 7 bases are a match to TRBD1. CDR3 length: 14 amino acids. The germline V gene has CDR1 KGHSH and CDR2 LQKENI. Trimming at V came to 2 bases and at J to 8 bases, leaving 5 bases not matched to a gene. CDR3 loop: CASSPIQGDEKLFF. The CDR3 DNA follows: TGTGCCAGCTCACCAATCCAGGGGGACGAAAAACTGTTTTTT. The whole variable domain, remainder taken from reference TRBV18 and TRBJ1-4, is NAGVMQNPRHLVRRRGQEARLRCSPMKGHSHVYWYRQLPEEGLKFMVYLQKENIIDESGMPKERFSAEFPKEGPSILRIQQVVRGDSAAYFCASSPIQGDEKLFFGSGTQLSVL.

The chain carries TRBV9 and TRBJ1-5; TRBD1 agrees at 12 bases. CDR1 is SGDLS and CDR2 is YYNGEE in the germline V gene. The CDR3 consists of 14 residues. The trim removed 3 bases at V and 7 bases at J, leaving 2 bases unmatched. The CDR3 DNA reads as TGTGCCAGCAGCGGGGGACAGGGGGCGCAGCCCCAGCATTTT. It is translated as CASSGGQGAQPQHF.

This clonotype was observed a few times. The chain couples TRBV4-1 to TRBJ1-4; D gene unclear. The CDR3 is made up of 15 amino acids. CDR1 and CDR2 (germline): MGHRA, YSYEKL. V lost 4 bases, J lost 12 bases, and 21 bases lay in between. CDR3 bases: TGCGCCAGCAGCCCCATCGAGCCTGTGGAAGAACAACTGTTTTTT. This translates into CASSPIEPVEEQLFF.

The table lists this clonotype with a few counts. V usage is TRBV5-1 and J usage is TRBJ2-7, with TRBD1 matching over 7 bases. The CDR3 has 17 amino acids. Germline trimming cut 4 bases from V and 0 bases from J; bases unmatched to any gene: 13. CDR1 is SGHRS and CDR2 is YFSETQ in the germline V gene. As DNA, the CDR3 is TGCGCCAGCAGCCTCACCTGGGACAGAGGATCCTCCTACGAGCAGTACTTC. Translating gives CASSLTWDRGSSYEQYF.

The chain carries TRBV5-1 and TRBJ2-7; 10 nucleotides line up with TRBD2. Germline CDR1 is SGHRS and CDR2 is YFSETQ. The CDR3 runs to 16 residues. Germline trimming cut 0 bases from V and 1 base from J; bases unmatched to any gene: 4. CDR3 DNA: TGCGCCAGCAGCTTGGGGGGACTAGCGACTTCCTACGAGCAGTACTTC. This gives the protein CASSLGGLATSYEQYF.

This sequence joins TRBV29-1 and TRBJ2-7, with D possibly matching TRBD2 (6 bases). The CDR3 consists of 12 residues. Germline loops: CDR1 SQVTM, CDR2 ANQGSEA. With 4 bases removed from V and 5 bases from J, the gap between germline ends came to 12 bases. CDR3 residues: CSVGGVTDEQYF. The CDR3, as DNA: TGCAGCGTTGGGGGGGTGACCGACGAGCAGTACTTC.

V and J are TRBV18 and TRBJ2-1; TRBD2 aligns across 9 bases. Losses at the gene ends were 3 bases for V and 3 bases for J; bases not matched to a gene: 6. The V gene's germline CDR1 is KGHSH and CDR2 LQKENI. This CDR3 contains 16 residues. The CDR3, as DNA: TGTGCCAGCTCACCTCCACGACTAGCGGTCTACAATGAGCAGTTCTTC. Its translation: CASSPPRLAVYNEQFF.

The chain links TRBV4-3 to TRBJ1-3; D call uncertain. V lost 0 bases and J lost 0, with 9 bases in between. This CDR3 region has 16 residues. Germline V CDR1 and CDR2: LGHNA, YSLEER. CDR3 sequence reads: CASSQEGTNSGNTIYF. The CDR3 region has the DNA TGCGCCAGCAGCCAAGAGGGTACGAACTCTGGAAACACCATATATTTT.

This clonotype was counted a few times. The J gene is TRBJ1-2, the V gene TRBV30; D is unclear. This CDR3 is built from 14 residues. Trimming pared 0 bases from V and 4 bases from J, leaving 12 bases between. Germline V gene lookup returns CDR1 GTSNPN and CDR2 SVGIG (reference sequence). The CDR3 coding sequence is TGTGCCTGGAGTGTAGGATCAGTCCGCTATGGCTACACCTTC. Translation: CAWSVGSVRYGYTF. The whole variable domain, remainder taken from reference TRBV30 and TRBJ1-2, is SQTIHQWPATLVQPVGSPLSLECTVEGTSNPNLYWYRQAAGRGLQLLFYSVGIGQISSEVPQNLSASRPQDRQFILSSKKLLLSDSGFYLCAWSVGSVRYGYTFGSGTRLTVV.

The rearrangement uses TRBV11-2 and TRBJ2-5; 10 bases match TRBD2. Gene TRBJ2-1 matches the end of the DNA better, so the J call may be wrong. CDR1 and CDR2 from the germline V gene are SGHAT and FQNNGV. The CDR3 extends over 16 amino acids. CDR3 residues: CASSGRTSGDPNEQFF. The DNA for the CDR3 is TGTGCCAGCAGCGGAAGGACTAGCGGAGACCCCAATGAGCAGTTCTTC.

This clonotype was observed a handful of times. The rearrangement uses TRBV20-1 and TRBJ2-7; 10 nucleotides line up with TRBD2. CDR3 length equals 15 residues. Germline assignment: CDR1 DFQATT and CDR2 SNEGSKA (reference sequence). The J segment lost 1 base and the V segment lost 0 bases, leaving 3 bases of the junction unmatched. CDR3 loop: CSARDGTSVSYEQYF. DNA for the CDR3: TGCAGTGCTAGAGACGGGACTAGCGTTTCCTACGAGCAGTACTTC.

This chain links TRBV20-1 with TRBJ2-5; perhaps D is TRBD1 or TRBD2 (5 bases each). This CDR3 region has 13 residues. Germline-derived CDR1 and CDR2 are DFQATT and SNEGSKA (reference sequence). The ends were cut back, 3 bases at V and 5 bases at J, with 13 bases in the middle. Written as DNA, the CDR3 is TGCAGTGCTAGGCTCGAGTGGGGGGAGACCCAGTACTTC. Protein sequence: CSARLEWGETQYF.

The V and J genes are TRBV5-1 and TRBJ1-2; the match to TRBD1 covers 7 bases. With V trimmed by 2 bases and J by 6 bases, 1 base remained unmatched. CDR3 length: 12 residues. Per the germline V gene, CDR1 is SGHRS and CDR2 is YFSETQ. CDR3 DNA sequence: TGCGCCAGCAGCTTCGACAGGGATGGCTACACCTTC. It codes for CASSFDRDGYTF.

This clonotype was counted only a few times. This chain uses TRBV28 with TRBJ1-1; tentative D call: TRBD1 (5 bases). V lost 6 bases to trimming and J lost 2 bases, with 13 bases between them. The length of the CDR3 is 14 residues. CDR1 and CDR2 from the germline V gene are MDHEN and SYDVKM. The CDR3 region has the DNA TGTGCCAGCAGAAACCCCGGGGCTAACACTGAAGCTTTCTTT. Its protein is CASRNPGANTEAFF.

The J gene is TRBJ2-1, the V gene TRBV6-6; tentative D call: TRBD2 (7 bases). The CDR3 is made up of 13 amino acids. Trimming stripped 5 bases from V and 7 bases from J, with 12 bases between. Germline V gene sequence: CDR1 MNHNY, CDR2 SVGAGI (reference sequence). The CDR3 DNA follows: TGTGCCAGCAGTAGGGGGAGGGGGAATGAGCAGTTCTTC. Translated: CASSRGRGNEQFF.

V usage is TRBV7-2 and J usage is TRBJ2-7; D unclear. The V gene's germline CDR1 is SGHTA and CDR2 FQGNSA. This CDR3 has 11 amino acids. Trimming took off 3 bases at V and 2 bases at J, with 2 bases between the two ends. CDR3 protein: CTSSLTYEQYF. Here the CDR3 DNA reads TGTACCAGCAGCTTGACCTACGAGCAGTACTTC.

This clonotype was observed once. The V and J genes are TRBV12-3 or TRBV12-4 and TRBJ1-5, with D unclear. The CDR3 runs 17 residues. V dropped 8 bases and J dropped 0 bases, with 20 bases sitting between them. The CDR3 here is CASLLGSPVHSNQPQHF. The CDR3 DNA reads as TGTGCCAGCCTTCTGGGGTCTCCAGTGCATAGCAATCAGCCCCAGCATTTT.

The V call is TRBV20-1, the J call TRBJ2-7; the D gene is possibly TRBD1 (5 bases). The CDR3 has 15 amino acids. Trimming took 2 bases from V and 7 from J, leaving 21 bases between them. The germline CDR1 and CDR2 sequences are DFQATT and SNEGSKA (reference sequence). In DNA form, the CDR3 reads TGCAGTGCTAGAAGGATCGCACAGGCTGCGCGTGAGCAGTACTTC. Protein product: CSARRIAQAAREQYF.

The chain carries TRBV5-1 and TRBJ2-7, with TRBD2 matching 11 bases. The CDR3 is made up of 17 amino acids. Germline CDR1 is SGHRS and CDR2 is YFSETQ. With 2 bases clipped from V and 0 bases from J, the junction kept 7 bases outside the gene matches. The CDR3 DNA is TGCGCCAGCAGCTTTTACATGACTAGCGGGATCTCCTACGAGCAGTACTTC. Translation gives CASSFYMTSGISYEQYF.

This clonotype was observed a handful of times. The rearrangement links TRBV16 to TRBJ2-7; D unresolved. The CDR3 has 12 amino acids. The ends were cut back, 2 bases at V and 3 bases at J, with 5 bases in the middle. Germline CDR1 reads KGHSY; CDR2 reads FQNENV. The CDR3 nucleotides read TGTGCCAGCAGCCAAGTGCTCTACGAGCAGTACTTC. It codes for CASSQVLYEQYF.